This T cell receptor beta chain was sequenced during a study of shared clonotypes between healthy human individuals. Background on the study: Each donor had three CD4 naive, three CD4 memory, two CD8 naive and one CD8 memory plate.

Whole-study findings and limits: The expectation was that sequencing depth would affect clonotype sharing among donors.

Data came from immunoSEQ multiplex PCR; TCRdb stores just in-frame clones and leaves some out. The table shows 2 million to 2.5 million clones, with approximately 95% occurring only once. A remark on this clone: Its specificity is not known.

Sequencing was carried out using naive CD4+ T cells from PBMCs. Noted subset: CD45RA+ positively selected. This TCR derives from a man between 18 and 29 years old in good health. Some clones in this sample may be carry-over from other donors' samples.

In nucleotides, the CDR3 is TGTGCCAGCACCGCGGCAGGGGAAGGGAGAGGCTACACCTTC. It encodes CASTAAGEGRGYTF. The chain is built from TRBV7-9 and TRBJ1-2, with D tentatively TRBD1 (6 bases). The CDR3 runs to 14 residues. V gave up 7 bases and J gave up 8 bases, with 20 bases separating them. Germline values: CDR1 SEHNR, CDR2 FQNEAQ (reference sequence).